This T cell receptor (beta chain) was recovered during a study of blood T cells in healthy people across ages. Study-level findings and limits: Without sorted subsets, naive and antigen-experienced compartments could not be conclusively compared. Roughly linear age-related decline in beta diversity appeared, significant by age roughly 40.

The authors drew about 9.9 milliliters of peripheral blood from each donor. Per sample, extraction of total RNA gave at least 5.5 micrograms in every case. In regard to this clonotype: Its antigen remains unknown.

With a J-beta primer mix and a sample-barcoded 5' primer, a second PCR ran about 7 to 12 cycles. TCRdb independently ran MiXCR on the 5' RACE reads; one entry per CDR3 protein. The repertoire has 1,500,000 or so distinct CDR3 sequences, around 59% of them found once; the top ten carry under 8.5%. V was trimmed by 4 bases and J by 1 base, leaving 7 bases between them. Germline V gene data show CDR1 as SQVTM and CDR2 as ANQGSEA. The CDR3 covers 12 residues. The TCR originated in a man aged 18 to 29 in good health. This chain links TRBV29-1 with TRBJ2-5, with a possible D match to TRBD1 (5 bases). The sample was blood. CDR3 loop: CSVGQLQETQYF. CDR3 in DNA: TGCAGCGTTGGACAGCTCCAAGAGACCCAGTACTTC.